This TCR beta chain was observed in a study of blood T cell repertoires in COVID-19. Study-level information: The samples span acute and convalescent COVID-19 from the United States, Italy and Spain. The analysed material was cDNA or gDNA that came from T cells, B-cell-depleted T cells, or PBMCs.

In the authors' workflow: The authors estimated nucleated cell counts from reference gene primer amplification. Sequenced by immunoSEQ multiplex PCR; TCRdb stores in-frame clones only, minus some. That table furnishes V, J and clone size, whereas the DNA furnished D and trimming. The table shows about 130,000 clones, with around 79% occurring only once. This clone was observed a few times. The sample taken for sequencing was peripheral blood. The clonotype comes from a man at least 80 years old with acute or convalescent COVID-19.

In DNA, the CDR3 is TGTGCCAGCAATACCGGGACAGGGGGCAATCAGCCCCAGCATTTT. It codes for CASNTGTGGNQPQHF. The chain joins TRBV6-5 to TRBJ1-5, with 10 bases fitting TRBD1. Looked up from germline, CDR1 is MNHEY and CDR2 is SVGAGI. This CDR3 is 15 amino acids long. The V segment lost 7 bases and the J segment 2 bases; nucleotides outside the gene matches: 5.